The clone carrying this T cell receptor (beta chain) was observed once. The data were taken from a study of blood T cell repertoires in COVID-19. Generated by immunoSEQ multiplex PCR, the TCRdb table keeps only in-frame clones and is missing some. The table has 250,000 to 350,000 clones, about 88% seen once. This CDR3 comprises 14 residues. The ends were cut back, 0 bases at V and 4 bases at J, with 9 bases in the middle. Germline CDR1 reads SGDLS; CDR2 reads YYNGEE. V is TRBV9 and J is TRBJ2-3, with a weak D call TRBD1 (6 bases). Sequencing was carried out using peripheral blood. This clonotype was obtained from a human donor with COVID-19, enrolled during active disease. The donor label of this sample is uncertain. The CDR3 DNA sequence: TGTGCCAGCAGCGTAGACAGGGTTGCAGATACGCAGTATTTT. Translation: CASSVDRVADTQYF.